The 5 T cell receptor beta chains below come from one sample, sequenced in a study of blood T cell repertoires in COVID-19. The repertoire was sequenced with immunoSEQ multiplex PCR; TCRdb's copy has only in-frame clones and lacks some. The sample has some 250,000 clones; roughly 90% are singletons. The sequencing input was peripheral blood. All receptors derive from a woman between 25 and 40 years old with acute or convalescent COVID-19.

The V call is TRBV12-3 or TRBV12-4, the J call TRBJ1-4; D is uncertain. The V and J ends lost 6 bases and 3 bases respectively, with 8 bases between them. This CDR3 has 13 amino acids. The CDR3 sequence: CASSLEANEKLFF. CDR3 nucleotide sequence: TGTGCCAGCAGCCTAGAGGCTAATGAAAAACTGTTTTTT.

The chain combines TRBV9 with TRBJ2-6; 7 nucleotides line up with TRBD1. This CDR3 contains 19 residues. The germline CDR1 and CDR2 sequences are SGDLS and YYNGEE. V lost 1 base to trimming and J lost 0 bases; unmatched junction nucleotides: 10. The CDR3 nucleotides are TGTGCCAGCAGCGTAACCCTGGACAGGCTGGGCTCTGGGGCCAACGTCCTGACTTTC. It specifies CASSVTLDRLGSGANVLTF.

The V and J genes are TRBV7-9 and TRBJ2-7; TRBD2 is a possible D gene (6 bases). There are 14 residues in the CDR3. V lost 8 bases and J 2 bases, leaving 16 bases between the germline ends. Germline assignment: CDR1 SEHNR and CDR2 FQNEAQ (reference sequence). CDR3 DNA sequence: TGTGCCAGCGCCATCAGGTCGGGGGCCTACGAGCAGTACTTC. It encodes CASAIRSGAYEQYF.

The genes are TRBV5-4 and TRBJ2-3; 7 bases map to TRBD2. With 5 bases clipped from V and 2 bases from J, the junction kept 11 bases outside the gene matches. This CDR3 spans 16 amino acids. From germline, CDR1 is SGHNT and CDR2 YYREEE (reference sequence). Here the CDR3 DNA reads TGTGCCAGCAGGCGGAGACTAGCAGACTACACAGATACGCAGTATTTT. Protein product: CASRRRLADYTDTQYF.

The chain's CDR3 is CASSYLTPQETQYF. CDR3 sequence (DNA): TGTGCCAGCAGTTATTTGACTCCCCAAGAGACCCAGTACTTC. J is TRBJ2-5 and V is TRBV6-2 or TRBV6-3; D remains unclear. CDR3 size: 14 residues. V dropped 3 bases and J dropped 1 base, with 9 bases sitting between them. From germline, CDR1 is MNHEY and CDR2 SVGEGT.